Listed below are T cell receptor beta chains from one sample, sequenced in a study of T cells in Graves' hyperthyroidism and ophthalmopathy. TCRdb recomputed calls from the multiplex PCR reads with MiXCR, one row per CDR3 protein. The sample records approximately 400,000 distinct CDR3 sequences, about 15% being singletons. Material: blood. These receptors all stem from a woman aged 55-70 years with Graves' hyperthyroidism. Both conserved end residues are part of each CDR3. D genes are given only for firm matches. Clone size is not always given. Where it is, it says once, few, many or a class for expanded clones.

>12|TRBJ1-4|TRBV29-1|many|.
TGCAGCGTTATGGGTGCTGGCGAAAAACTGTTTTTT
CSVMGAGEKLFF
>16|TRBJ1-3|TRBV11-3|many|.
TGTGCCAGCAGCAGACGGGACCCTTACTCTGGAAACACCATATATTTT
CASSRRDPYSGNTIYF
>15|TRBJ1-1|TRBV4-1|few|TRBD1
TGCGCCAGCAGCCAAGGACAGGGCCCTAGCACTGAAGCTTTCTTT
CASSQGQGPSTEAFF
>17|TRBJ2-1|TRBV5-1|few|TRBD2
TGCGCCAGCAGCTTTTCCGGACTAGCGGGAAGCCTCAATGAGCAGTTCTTC
CASSFSGLAGSLNEQFF
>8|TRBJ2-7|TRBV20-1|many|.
TGCAGTGTGGGGGAGCAGTACTTC
CSVGEQYF
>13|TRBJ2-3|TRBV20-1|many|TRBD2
TGCAGTGCTAGTCGCGGGAGATCTGATACGCAGTATTTT
CSASRGRSDTQYF
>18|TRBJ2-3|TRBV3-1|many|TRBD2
TGTGCCAGCAGCCGTCCCGGACTAGCGGGTATCGGCACAGATACGCAGTATTTT
CASSRPGLAGIGTDTQYF
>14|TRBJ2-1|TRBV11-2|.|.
TGTGCCAGCAGCTTTTCCCTCACGGCCTATGAGCAGTTCTTC
CASSFSLTAYEQFF
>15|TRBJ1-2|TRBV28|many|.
TGTGCCAGCAGTTTAACGGGGGGCCCTAATTATGGCTACACCTTC
CASSLTGGPNYGYTF
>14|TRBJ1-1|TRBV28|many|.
TGTGCCAGCTCTGGGAACAGGGTGGGCACTGAAGCTTTCTTT
CASSGNRVGTEAFF
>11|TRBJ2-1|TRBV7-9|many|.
TGTGCCAGCAGCTTTAGCGAAGAGCAGTTCTTC
CASSFSEEQFF
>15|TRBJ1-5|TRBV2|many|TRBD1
TGTGCCAGCACTGGACAGGGATATAGCAATCAGCCCCAGCATTTT
CASTGQGYSNQPQHF
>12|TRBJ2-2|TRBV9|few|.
TGTGCCAGCAGCGTTGGGATCGGGGAGCTGTTTTTT
CASSVGIGELFF
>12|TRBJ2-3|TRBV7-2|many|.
TGTGCCAGCAGCCTGAAGGGGGGTACGCAGTATTTT
CASSLKGGTQYF
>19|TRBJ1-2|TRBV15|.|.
TGTGCCACCAGCAGGGCGGGTCGCAGCCCCCAACAGGGTAACCGCGGCTACACCTTC
CATSRAGRSPQQGNRGYTF
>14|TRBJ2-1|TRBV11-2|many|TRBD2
TGTGCCAGCAGCACTTGGACTAGCGAGAATGAGCAGTTCTTC
CASSTWTSENEQFF
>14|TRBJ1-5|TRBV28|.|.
TGTGCCAGCAGTTTCTTGGGGGTGAGTCAGCCCCAGCATTTT
CASSFLGVSQPQHF
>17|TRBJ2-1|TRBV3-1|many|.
TGTGCCAGCAGCCAACAGAAAGACTGGCGATCCTACAATGAGCAGTTCTTC
CASSQQKDWRSYNEQFF
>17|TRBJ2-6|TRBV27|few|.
TGTGCCAGCAGTTTATCGGCTGCGAACTCTGGGGCCAACGTCCTGACTTTC
CASSLSAANSGANVLTF
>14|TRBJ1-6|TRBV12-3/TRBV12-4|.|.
TGTGCCAGCAGTTCGCGGACAGAAAATTCACCCCTCCACTTT
CASSSRTENSPLHF
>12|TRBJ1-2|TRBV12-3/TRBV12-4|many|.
TGTGCCAGCAGTCCTAATGGTCATGGCTACACCTTC
CASSPNGHGYTF
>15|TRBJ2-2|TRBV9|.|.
TGTGCCAGCAGGGCCCGGGGCTCGGGACCCGGGGAGCTGTTTTTT
CASRARGSGPGELFF
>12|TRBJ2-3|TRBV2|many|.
TGTGCCAGCAGTGCATTTTCAGATACGCAGTATTTT
CASSAFSDTQYF
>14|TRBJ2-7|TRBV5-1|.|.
TGCGCCAGCAGCTTGGCCGACACCTCCGGGGAGCAGTACTTC
CASSLADTSGEQYF
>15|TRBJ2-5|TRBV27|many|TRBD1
TGTGCCAGCAGTTCCCTCGGGACAGATCAAGAGACCCAGTACTTC
CASSSLGTDQETQYF
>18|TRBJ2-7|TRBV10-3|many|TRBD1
TGTGCCATCAGTGAGTCAATTCACGGGACAGGGGGCCACTACGAGCAGTACTTC
CAISESIHGTGGHYEQYF
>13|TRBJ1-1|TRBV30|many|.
TGTGCCTGGAGTGTATACGGGGTTCCTGAAGCTTTCTTT
CAWSVYGVPEAFF
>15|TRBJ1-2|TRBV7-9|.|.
TGTGCCAGCAGCCCCCAGGCACAGGGATTGTATGGCTACACCTTC
CASSPQAQGLYGYTF
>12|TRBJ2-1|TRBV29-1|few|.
TGCAGGGTTGAAGGTCTTTACAATGAGCAGTTCTTC
CRVEGLYNEQFF
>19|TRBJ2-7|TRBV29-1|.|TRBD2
TGCAGCGTTGCCCCCGGGGGACTAGCGGGCCCGGGGGCGACTTACGAGCAGTACTTC
CSVAPGGLAGPGATYEQYF
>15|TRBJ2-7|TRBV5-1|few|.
TGCGCCAGCAGCTTAGGAGGGAATGGGGCCTACGAGCAGTACTTC
CASSLGGNGAYEQYF
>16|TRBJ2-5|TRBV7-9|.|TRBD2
TGTGCCAGCAGCTCCCCCAGCGGGAGGGCCTGGGAGACCCAGTACTTC
CASSSPSGRAWETQYF
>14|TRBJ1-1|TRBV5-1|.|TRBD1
TGCGCCAGCAGCTCCGGACAGGGGGTGTCTGAAGCTTTCTTT
CASSSGQGVSEAFF
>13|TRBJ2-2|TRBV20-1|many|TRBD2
TGCAGGGGACTAGCGGCGAACACCGGGGAGCTGTTTTTT
CRGLAANTGELFF
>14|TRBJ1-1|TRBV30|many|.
TGTGCCTGGAGTATCCGACAGACGAACACTGAAGCTTTCTTT
CAWSIRQTNTEAFF
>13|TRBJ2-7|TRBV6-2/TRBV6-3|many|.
TGTGCCAGCAGTTATCGCGGGAACGGAGAGCAGTACTTC
CASSYRGNGEQYF
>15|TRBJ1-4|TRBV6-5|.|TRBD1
TGTGCCAGCAGTTACACCGGGACAGGGGTTGAAAAACTGTTTTTT
CASSYTGTGVEKLFF
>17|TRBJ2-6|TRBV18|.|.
TGTGCCAGCTCACCCGCCGGGCTGAACTCTGGGGCCAACGTCCTGACTTTC
CASSPAGLNSGANVLTF
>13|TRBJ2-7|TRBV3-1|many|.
TGTGCCAGCAGCCGCTCTAGCGCGACCGAGCAGTACTTC
CASSRSSATEQYF
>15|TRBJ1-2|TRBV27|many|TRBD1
TGTGCCAGCAGTTTAGGGGGACAGATTAACTATGGCTACACCTTC
CASSLGGQINYGYTF
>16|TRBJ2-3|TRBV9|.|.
TGTGCCAGCAGCGTATATAGGCAGGGAAGCACAGATACGCAGTATTTT
CASSVYRQGSTDTQYF
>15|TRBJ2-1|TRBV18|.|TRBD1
TGTGCCAGCTCACCGGGGACAGGGACTCACAATGAGCAGTTCTTC
CASSPGTGTHNEQFF
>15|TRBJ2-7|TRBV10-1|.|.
TGCGCCAGCAGTGGGGGGGCGCGGTGGGCCTACGAGCAGTACTTC
CASSGGARWAYEQYF
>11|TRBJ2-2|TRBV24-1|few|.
TGTGCCACCAGTGATTTCGGGGAGCTGTTTTTT
CATSDFGELFF
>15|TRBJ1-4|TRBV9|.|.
TGTGCCAGCAGCGGGAGACAGGCGGGTCCTGAAAAACTGTTTTTT
CASSGRQAGPEKLFF
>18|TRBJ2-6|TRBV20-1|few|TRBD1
TGCAGTGCTAGGTCCACCGGGACAGACCACTCTGGGGCCAACGTCCTGACTTTC
CSARSTGTDHSGANVLTF
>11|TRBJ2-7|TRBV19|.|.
TGTGCCAGTAGTGCGGGTTTGGAGCAGTACTTC
CASSAGLEQYF
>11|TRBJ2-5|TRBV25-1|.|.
TGTGCCAGCAGTGAAAGACGGTCCCAGTACTTC
CASSERRSQYF
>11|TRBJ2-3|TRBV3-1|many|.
TGTGCCAGCAGCCAAGTAGATACGCAGTATTTT
CASSQVDTQYF